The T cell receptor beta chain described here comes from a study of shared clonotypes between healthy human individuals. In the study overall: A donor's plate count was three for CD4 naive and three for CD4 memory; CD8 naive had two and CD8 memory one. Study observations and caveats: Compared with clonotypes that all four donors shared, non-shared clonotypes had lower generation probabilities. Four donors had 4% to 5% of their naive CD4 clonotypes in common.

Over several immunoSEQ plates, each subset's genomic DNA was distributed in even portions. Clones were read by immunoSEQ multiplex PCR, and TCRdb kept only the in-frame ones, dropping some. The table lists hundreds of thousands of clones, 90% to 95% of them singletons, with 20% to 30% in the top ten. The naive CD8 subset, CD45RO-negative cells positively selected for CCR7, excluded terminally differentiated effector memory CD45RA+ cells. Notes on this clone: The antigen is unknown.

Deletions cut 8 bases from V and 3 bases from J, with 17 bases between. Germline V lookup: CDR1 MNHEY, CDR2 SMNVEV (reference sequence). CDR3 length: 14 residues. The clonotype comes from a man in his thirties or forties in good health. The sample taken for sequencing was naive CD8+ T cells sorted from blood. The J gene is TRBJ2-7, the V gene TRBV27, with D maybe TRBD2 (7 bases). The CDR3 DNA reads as TGTGCCAGCGCGTTCGGGGGGCGAAGCTACGAGCAGTACTTC. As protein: CASAFGGRSYEQYF.